This is a list of T cell receptor beta chains from one sample in a study of T cells after posttransplantation cyclophosphamide. Measured with immunoSEQ multiplex PCR; TCRdb has only the in-frame clones, and not every one. The data show 1,500 to 2,000 clones, roughly 92% seen once. The sequencing sample was made of naive CD8+ T cells sorted from PBMCs. The receptors stem from a woman in her fifties or sixties in good health, CMV-negative, and a related stem cell transplant donor. The CDR3 runs from the conserved cysteine through the conserved F or W. A D gene is named only where the DNA matches it firmly. Rows give clone size only sometimes, using once, few, many, or a class for an expanded clone.

>once|TRBV4-1|TRBJ1-2|.
CASSQAAGLNYGYTF
TGCGCCAGCAGCCAAGCCGCAGGTCTTAACTATGGCTACACCTTC
>.|TRBV28|TRBJ1-6|.
CASSLVGADNSPLHF
TGTGCCAGCAGCTTGGTGGGAGCAGATAATTCACCCCTCCACTTT
>.|TRBV28|TRBJ2-3|TRBD2
CASSIAGASTDTQYF
TGTGCCAGCAGTATAGCGGGAGCTAGCACAGATACGCAGTATTTT
>.|TRBV6-5|TRBJ2-7|TRBD1
CASSLTGADEQYF
TGTGCCAGCAGCCTTACAGGGGCGGACGAGCAGTACTTC
>.|TRBV19|TRBJ1-1|.
CASSGAHGSVNTEAFF
TGTGCCAGTAGTGGGGCCCACGGGTCGGTGAACACTGAAGCTTTCTTT
>once|TRBV11-2|TRBJ1-4|.
CASSAEAATNEKLFF
TGTGCCAGCAGCGCCGAGGCTGCAACTAATGAAAAACTGTTTTTT
>.|TRBV27|TRBJ2-1|.
CASSLSANNEQFF
TGTGCCAGCAGTTTATCGGCCAACAATGAGCAGTTCTTC
>.|TRBV6-5|TRBJ2-5|.
CASGGGTETQYF
TGTGCCAGTGGGGGGGGCACCGAGACCCAGTACTTC
>.|TRBV27|TRBJ2-7|.
CASSFGQDYEQYF
TGTGCCAGCAGTTTCGGTCAGGACTACGAGCAGTACTTC
>.|TRBV27|TRBJ2-1|TRBD2
CASRGLVNNEQFF
TGTGCCAGCAGGGGACTAGTTAACAATGAGCAGTTCTTC
>.|TRBV7-7|TRBJ2-5|.
CASSLGWAEETQYF
TGTGCCAGCAGCTTAGGATGGGCAGAAGAGACCCAGTACTTC
>once|TRBV27|TRBJ1-6|.
CASSPAPRGVNSPLHF
TGTGCCAGCAGTCCTGCGCCCCGGGGGGTCAATTCACCCCTCCACTTT
>.|TRBV7-2|TRBJ2-2|.
CASSPRGENTGELFF
TGTGCCAGCAGCCCCAGGGGGGAGAACACCGGGGAGCTGTTTTTT
>once|TRBV5-1|TRBJ2-7|.
CASSLANEQYF
TGCGCCAGCAGCTTGGCCAACGAGCAGTACTTC
>.|TRBV4-1|TRBJ2-1|.
CASSQTFYASSSSEQFF
TGCGCCAGCAGCCAAACTTTTTACGCGTCCTCAAGTAGTGAGCAGTTCTTC
>.|TRBV11-2|TRBJ1-2|.
CASSFQGDYGYTF
TGTGCCAGCAGCTTTCAGGGCGACTATGGCTACACCTTC
>.|TRBV19|TRBJ1-3|.
CAGAQGNTIYF
TGTGCCGGTGCACAAGGAAACACCATATATTTT
>.|TRBV27|TRBJ2-7|TRBD2
CASSPQASGYYEQYF
TGTGCCAGCAGTCCACAGGCTAGCGGGTACTACGAGCAGTACTTC
>.|TRBV28|TRBJ2-7|.
CASSPPEGTEWQYF
TGTGCCAGCAGTCCCCCTGAGGGAACGGAGTGGCAGTACTTC
>.|TRBV7-9|TRBJ2-7|.
CASSSLRDEQYF
TGTGCCAGCAGCTCCCTTCGGGACGAGCAGTACTTC
>.|TRBV18|TRBJ2-1|TRBD2
CASSPPLAGVPQFF
TGTGCCAGCTCACCACCCCTAGCGGGGGTACCGCAGTTCTTC
>.|TRBV13|TRBJ2-5|.
CASSHRAEETQYF
TGTGCCAGCAGCCACAGGGCAGAGGAGACCCAGTACTTC
>.|TRBV7-8|TRBJ1-3|TRBD1
CASSLGTGQGYGNTIYF
TGTGCCAGCAGCTTAGGGACGGGACAGGGTTACGGAAACACCATATATTTT
>.|TRBV6-5|TRBJ2-7|TRBD2
CASRARGTSFYEQYF
TGTGCCAGCAGGGCCAGGGGGACTAGCTTCTACGAGCAGTACTTC
>.|TRBV4-3|TRBJ2-5|TRBD2
CASSPGLAGAQETQYF
TGCGCCAGCAGCCCGGGACTAGCGGGGGCCCAAGAGACCCAGTACTTC
>.|TRBV7-2|TRBJ2-1|TRBD2
CASSSPRDSGGTYNEQFF
TGTGCCAGCAGCTCCCCTCGTGATAGCGGGGGTACCTACAATGAGCAGTTCTTC
>.|TRBV27|TRBJ1-1|TRBD1
CASSPNSGQGGTEAFF
TGTGCCAGCAGTCCAAACAGCGGACAGGGAGGCACTGAAGCTTTCTTT
>.|TRBV27|TRBJ2-3|.
CASSSTDSTDTQYF
TGTGCCAGCAGTTCGACAGATAGCACAGATACGCAGTATTTT
>.|TRBV11-2|TRBJ2-6|TRBD1
CASSFWTGPSGANVLTF
TGTGCCAGCAGCTTCTGGACAGGGCCGTCTGGGGCCAACGTCCTGACTTTC
>.|TRBV4-3|TRBJ2-3|.
CASSQDRAGITDTQYF
TGCGCCAGCAGCCAAGATCGAGCGGGTATCACAGATACGCAGTATTTT
>.|TRBV5-5|TRBJ1-5|TRBD1
CASSLHGTDNSNQPQHF
TGTGCCAGCAGCCTCCACGGGACAGATAATAGCAATCAGCCCCAGCATTTT
>once|TRBV6-5|TRBJ1-2|TRBD1
CASSYSMFGQGDGYTF
TGTGCCAGCAGTTACTCGATGTTCGGACAGGGAGACGGCTACACCTTC
>.|TRBV7-6|TRBJ2-7|TRBD2
CASSLEPGLARSKPYEQYF
TGTGCCAGCAGCTTAGAGCCGGGACTAGCGAGAAGCAAACCGTACGAGCAGTACTTC
>.|TRBV1|TRBJ1-6|.
CTSSHNHRGKNSPLHF
TGCACCAGCAGCCATAACCATCGGGGTAAAAATTCACCCCTCCACTTT
>.|TRBV4-1|TRBJ1-1|.
CASYGSMNTEAFF
TGCGCCAGCTACGGGTCTATGAACACTGAAGCTTTCTTT
>.|TRBV5-1|TRBJ2-1|TRBD1
CASSSQTGSKEQFF
TGCGCCAGCAGCTCCCAGACAGGGTCAAAAGAGCAGTTCTTC
>few|TRBV11-3|TRBJ2-1|.
CASSIFSYNEQFF
TGTGCCAGCAGCATATTCTCCTACAATGAGCAGTTCTTC
>.|TRBV13|TRBJ1-5|.
CASSLATGNQPQHF
TGTGCCAGCAGCTTAGCAACAGGGAATCAGCCCCAGCATTTT
>.|TRBV19|TRBJ1-2|.
CASSIGSANYGYTF
TGTGCCAGTAGTATAGGGTCAGCTAACTATGGCTACACCTTC
>once|TRBV11-1|TRBJ2-7|TRBD2
CASSPWASGHSYEQYF
TGTGCCAGCAGCCCCTGGGCTAGCGGGCACTCCTACGAGCAGTACTTC
>few|TRBV19|TRBJ1-1|TRBD1
CASSHRGLTEAFF
TGTGCCAGTAGTCACAGGGGGCTGACTGAAGCTTTCTTT
>.|TRBV11-2|TRBJ2-7|.
CASSLGQGTYEQYF
TGTGCCAGCAGCTTAGGGCAGGGAACCTACGAGCAGTACTTC
>.|TRBV19|TRBJ1-4|.
CASSSTGVPGEKLFF
TGTGCCAGTAGTTCAACGGGAGTACCCGGGGAAAAACTGTTTTTT
>.|TRBV9|TRBJ2-2|.
CASSVQGYNTGELFF
TGTGCCAGCAGCGTGCAGGGTTACAACACCGGGGAGCTGTTTTTT
>.|TRBV4-1|TRBJ2-3|TRBD2
CASSQEGRGGPDTQYF
TGCGCCAGCAGCCAAGAGGGGCGGGGGGGCCCAGATACGCAGTATTTT
>.|TRBV27|TRBJ1-2|.
CASSLRGGRPPLYGYTF
TGTGCCAGCAGTTTACGCGGGGGAAGGCCTCCGTTGTATGGCTACACCTTC
>.|TRBV19|TRBJ2-3|TRBD2
CASSVVAGGLHTDTQYF
TGTGCCAGTAGTGTGGTAGCGGGGGGGCTCCACACAGATACGCAGTATTTT
>.|TRBV5-1|TRBJ2-1|TRBD1
CASTPWGQGAREQFF
TGCGCCAGCACTCCCTGGGGACAGGGGGCGCGTGAGCAGTTCTTC
>.|TRBV5-4|TRBJ2-6|TRBD1
CASSLDRQGAIFSGANVLTF
TGTGCCAGCAGCTTAGATAGACAGGGGGCGATTTTCTCTGGGGCCAACGTCCTGACTTTC
>.|TRBV13|TRBJ1-1|.
CASSLAGGPNTEAFF
TGTGCCAGCAGCTTAGCCGGGGGGCCGAACACTGAAGCTTTCTTT
>once|TRBV30|TRBJ1-2|TRBD1
CAWSTGTGNYGYTF
TGTGCCTGGAGTACCGGGACAGGGAACTATGGCTACACCTTC
>.|TRBV28|TRBJ1-2|TRBD1
CASSLGGTGGVDGYTF
TGTGCCAGCAGTTTAGGCGGGACAGGGGGCGTCGATGGCTACACCTTC
>.|TRBV27|TRBJ2-1|TRBD2
CASSFWRGGSYNEQFF
TGTGCCAGCAGTTTCTGGCGGGGGGGCTCCTACAATGAGCAGTTCTTC